The 19 T cell receptor beta chains in this list originate from one sample, sequenced in a study of regulatory T cells in long-lasting Graves disease. Indicated time point: persistent/refractory GD, antithyroid drugs over 5 years with positive TRAb. Isolated PBMC RNA provided the starting material for the TCR library. Researchers made TCR beta libraries by using iRepertoire HTBI primers and running Arm-PCR on CDR3 regions. In TCRdb, the multiplex PCR reads were re-called with MiXCR into one record per CDR3 protein. This table has about 460,000 distinct CDR3 sequences, under 25% appearing once. The starting material was peripheral blood mononuclear cells (PBMCs), obtained when the disease was refractory, from a patient treated with antithyroid drugs. All receptors come from a female donor with Graves disease.

This clonotype was picked up many times. The V gene is TRBV12-3 or TRBV12-4, the J gene TRBJ2-7, with D possibly being TRBD1 or TRBD2 (5 bases each). V gave up 8 bases and J gave up 0 bases, with 11 bases separating them. This CDR3 is 13 amino acids long. CDR3: CASRAGSSYEQYF. The CDR3 DNA reads TGTGCCAGCCGGGCAGGGAGCTCCTACGAGCAGTACTTC.

This clonotype was picked up a small number of times. This chain uses TRBV6-5 with TRBJ2-7; D remains unclear. V gave up 0 bases and J gave up 7 bases, with 13 bases separating them. The CDR3 contains 14 residues. Per germline, CDR1 MNHEY and CDR2 SVGAGI. This chain's CDR3 is CASSYSAPSGEQYF. For the CDR3, the DNA is TGTGCCAGCAGTTACTCCGCCCCATCCGGAGAGCAGTACTTC.

This clonotype was counted many times. The rearrangement uses TRBV12-3 or TRBV12-4 and TRBJ1-2; no clear D gene. Between the trimmed V and J ends, which lost 5 bases and 4 bases, there was a span of 8 bases. The length of the CDR3 is 12 residues. The CDR3, as DNA: TGTGCCAGCAGTCTACAGACCTATGGCTACACCTTC. Amino acids: CASSLQTYGYTF.

The chain joins TRBV5-6 to TRBJ1-1; the D gene is possibly TRBD1 (5 bases). Trimming stripped 4 bases from V and 5 bases from J, with 18 bases between. CDR3 length: 15 amino acids. Germline-derived CDR1 and CDR2 are SGHDT and YYEEEE. The CDR3 reads CASSQRGAWGTEAFF. The CDR3 coding sequence is TGTGCCAGCAGCCAGAGGGGCGCCTGGGGGACTGAAGCTTTCTTT. Complete variable domain (other parts from reference TRBV5-6 and TRBJ1-1): DAGVTQSPTHLIKTRGQQVTLRCSPKSGHDTVSWYQQALGQGPQFIFQYYEEEERQRGNFPDRFSGHQFPNYSSELNVNALLLGDSALYLCASSQRGAWGTEAFFGQGTRLTVV.

The J gene is TRBJ1-6, the V gene TRBV5-1, with D perhaps matching TRBD1 (5 bases). The CDR3 loop spans 15 amino acids. V lost 0 bases, J lost 7 bases, and 11 bases lay in between. The germline gives CDR1 SGHRS, CDR2 YFSETQ. The CDR3 DNA reads as TGCGCCAGCAGCTTGGCCGGGACCGGGAATTCACCCCTCCACTTT. The encoded protein is CASSLAGTGNSPLHF.

This chain links TRBV29-1 with TRBJ2-5; unclear D gene. Looked up from germline, CDR1 is SQVTM and CDR2 is ANQGSEA. The CDR3 consists of 13 residues. V was clipped by 7 bases and J by 1 base, with 13 bases between them. CDR3 protein: CSAPRYGQETQYF. The CDR3 nucleotides read TGCAGCGCGCCTCGGTACGGCCAAGAGACCCAGTACTTC.

In its sample, this clonotype was seen a few times. V and J are TRBV13 and TRBJ2-7; tentative D call: TRBD1 (5 bases). CDR3 size: 15 residues. V lost 0 bases and J 6 bases, leaving 15 bases between the germline ends. Germline V lookup: CDR1 PRHDT, CDR2 FYEKMQ (reference sequence). The CDR3 DNA reads TGTGCCAGCAGCTTAGGGCAGGGATACTCTGGCGAGCAGTACTTC. It specifies CASSLGQGYSGEQYF.

A note on this clonotype: A clone one base away is much larger, so this may be a read error. The chain couples TRBV6-2 or TRBV6-3 to TRBJ1-6; a weak D match, TRBD1 (5 bases). Germline V lookup: CDR1 MNHEY, CDR2 SVGEGT. The CDR3 is 15 residues long. CDR3 region: CANSTRTSVNSPLHF. DNA of the CDR3: TGTGCCAACAGTACCCGGACATCGGTAAATTCACCCCTCCACTTT.

This clonotype was counted between two and nine times. The CDR3 protein is CASSLGGGAGGTDTQYF. CDR3 sequence (DNA): TGTGCCAGCAGCTTAGGGGGGGGAGCAGGGGGAACAGATACGCAGTATTTT. This rearrangement joins TRBV11-2 to TRBJ2-3, with D possibly being TRBD1 or TRBD2 (7 bases each). Germline CDR1 reads SGHAT; CDR2 reads FQNNGV. V was cut by 1 base and J by 3 bases, with 17 bases left in between. This CDR3 is built from 17 residues.

This clonotype has ten or more counts. This chain uses TRBV2 with TRBJ2-1, with D tentatively TRBD1 (5 bases). Germline CDR1 SNHLY, CDR2 FYNNEI. V was shortened by 7 bases and J by 14 bases, with 12 bases between the two germline ends. CDR3 length: 10 residues. CDR3 sequence: CASKLRGEFF. The CDR3 DNA reads TGTGCCAGCAAACTAAGGGGCGAGTTCTTC.

Only a few counts were recorded for this clonotype. This chain connects TRBV6-4 to TRBJ1-5; 7 bases are a match to TRBD1. Germline lookup yields CDR1 MRHNA and CDR2 SNTAGT. With 3 bases clipped from V and 7 bases from J, the junction kept 3 bases outside the gene matches. This CDR3 comprises 13 residues. CDR3 sequence (DNA): TGTGCCAGCAGTGAACTCAGGGGGCAGCCCCAGCATTTT. This encodes CASSELRGQPQHF.

Ten or more counts support this clonotype. The chain joins TRBV12-3 or TRBV12-4 to TRBJ2-5; the D gene is possibly TRBD2 (6 bases). V was pared by 6 bases and J by 1 base, with 6 bases between. This CDR3 contains 12 residues. The DNA of the CDR3 is TGTGCCAGCAGCGGGGGCCAAGAGACCCAGTACTTC. This sequence encodes CASSGGQETQYF.

The DNA for the CDR3 is TGTGCCAGCATGGCGGCCTGGGCTAGCGGGAGGCACAATGAGCAGTTCTTC. Translating it yields CASMAAWASGRHNEQFF. The rearrangement joins TRBV2 to TRBJ2-1; 11 nucleotides match TRBD2. CDR1 is SNHLY and CDR2 is FYNNEI in the germline V gene. The trim removed 7 bases at V and 5 bases at J, leaving 13 bases unmatched. This CDR3 comprises 17 residues.

This clonotype turned up a few times. V gene TRBV29-1 combines with J gene TRBJ2-7, with D perhaps matching TRBD1 (6 bases). The germline V and J ends were trimmed by 4 bases and 5 bases, with 9 bases remaining between them. Per the germline V gene, CDR1 is SQVTM and CDR2 is ANQGSEA. The CDR3 spans 11 residues. The DNA of the CDR3 is TGCAGCGTTGGGGCAGGGGACGAGCAGTACTTC. Its protein is CSVGAGDEQYF.

A word on this clonotype: This CDR3 fails to terminate in the conserved phenylalanine or tryptophan, so it likely reflects a read error. V and J are TRBV15 and TRBJ1-1; 8 bases match TRBD1. Trimming removed 6 bases from V and 6 bases from J; junction bases left unmatched: 12. This CDR3 contains 15 residues. CDR1 is LNHNV, CDR2 YYDKDF, per germline (reference sequence). CDR3 in amino acids: CATSKTQGARAEAFL. As DNA, the CDR3 is TGTGCCACCAGTAAAACCCAGGGGGCGAGGGCTGAAGCTTTCCTT.

This clonotype was seen repeatedly, ten times or more. The chain joins TRBV7-2 to TRBJ2-1; TRBD2 aligns across 7 bases. This CDR3 contains 15 residues. Germline V gives CDR1 SGHTA, CDR2 FQGNSA. The ends lost 2 bases at V and 6 bases at J; junction bases unmatched: 7. DNA of the CDR3: TGTGCCAGCAGCTTATTAGCGGGTTACTCCAATGAGCAGTTCTTC. It specifies CASSLLAGYSNEQFF.

This clonotype was observed at least ten times. The chain combines TRBV3-1 with TRBJ2-7, with D hard to call. This CDR3 region has 15 residues. The germline gives CDR1 LGHDT, CDR2 YNNKEL (reference sequence). V gave up 0 bases and J gave up 0 bases, with 9 bases separating them. The CDR3 sequence: CASSQDGGFSYEQYF. In nucleotides, the CDR3 is TGTGCCAGCAGCCAAGACGGCGGCTTCTCCTACGAGCAGTACTTC.

This clonotype came up many times. The chain links TRBV28 to TRBJ1-2; unclear D gene. Trimming removed 5 bases from V and 5 bases from J, with 9 bases in between. Germline CDR1 MDHEN, CDR2 SYDVKM. The CDR3 has 12 residues. As DNA, the CDR3 is TGTGCCAGCAGTCAAGACATGTATGGCTACACCTTC. It translates to CASSQDMYGYTF.

In its sample, this clonotype was seen a few times. In DNA, the CDR3 is TGTGCCAGCAGCCCCTTTGGGTATGGCTACACCTTC. Translating gives CASSPFGYGYTF. V gene TRBV6-1 combines with J gene TRBJ1-2; no reliable D call. The germline V and J ends were trimmed by 6 bases and 5 bases, with 10 bases remaining between them. Germline CDR1 reads MNHNS; CDR2 reads SASEGT. The CDR3 sequence is 12 residues long.